The 17 T cell receptor beta chains presented below share a single source sample, sequenced in a study of neoadjuvant anti-PD-1 for oral cavity cancer (dated by TCRdb to 2020 to 2023). The method behind the library was the immunoSEQ multiplex PCR assay. TCRdb carries this immuneACCESS record with in-frame sequences only. Its versions omit some clonotypes, under half of them owing to an unresolved V gene in the studies checked, with the rest unexplained. The sample records about 16,000 clones, approximately 70% of which are singletons. 2% to 3% of the sample is taken by the ten largest. The time point label for this specimen denotes: before neoadjuvant nivolumab. Sequenced here: PBMCs, sampled before nivolumab (anti-PD-1) treatment. The source is a person between 40 and 79 years old with oral cavity squamous cell carcinoma.

This clone appeared a few times. The chain is built from TRBV4-2 and TRBJ2-7; 7 nucleotides align to TRBD2. The CDR3 totals 14 residues. Germline loops: CDR1 LGHNA, CDR2 YNFKEQ. V lost 0 bases to trimming and J lost 3 bases; unmatched junction nucleotides: 2. The CDR3 is CASSQDPSGYEQYF. The CDR3 nucleotides are TGTGCCAGCAGCCAAGATCCTAGCGGCTACGAGCAGTACTTC.

The CDR3, as DNA: TGTGCCAGCAGCCAGGGGGTTTCAGAGACCCAGTACTTC. Its protein product is CASSQGVSETQYF. The chain links TRBV6-5 to TRBJ2-5, with 7 bases matching TRBD1. Per germline, CDR1 MNHEY and CDR2 SVGAGI. CDR3 length equals 13 residues. With 6 bases clipped from V and 4 bases from J, the junction kept 5 bases outside the gene matches.

The rearrangement joins TRBV7-2 to TRBJ1-5; tentatively, D is TRBD1 (5 bases). V lost 4 bases to trimming and J lost 6 bases, with 19 bases between them. The CDR3 spans 16 residues. Germline CDR1 and CDR2: SGHTA and FQGNSA. CDR3 nucleotides: TGTGCCAGCAGCTCCGTAGGGGTTACAGGCGCTCAGCCCCAGCATTTT. It yields the protein CASSSVGVTGAQPQHF.

V gene TRBV5-1 combines with J gene TRBJ2-3, with no clear D. V lost 2 bases and J lost 4, with 5 bases in between. Germline loops: CDR1 SGHRS, CDR2 YFSETQ. This CDR3 is 12 amino acids long. CDR3 coding DNA: TGCGCCAGCAGCTTACCGGCAGATACGCAGTATTTT. Translation gives CASSLPADTQYF. Using reference TRBV5-1 and TRBJ2-3 for the parts outside the CDR3, the full variable domain is KAGVTQTPRYLIKTRGQQVTLSCSPISGHRSVSWYQQTPGQGLQFLFEYFSETQRNKGNFPGRFSGRQFSNSRSEMNVSTLELGDSALYLCASSLPADTQYFGPGTRLTVL.

This sequence joins TRBV2 and TRBJ2-4; D unresolved. Trimming took 3 bases from V and 7 from J, leaving 7 bases between them. Germline loops: CDR1 SNHLY, CDR2 FYNNEI. This CDR3 spans 12 amino acids. CDR3 in amino acids: CASSDNHNIQYF. As DNA, the CDR3 is TGTGCCAGCAGTGATAATCACAACATTCAGTACTTC.

In its sample, this clone was seen a few times. The V gene is TRBV5-4, the J gene TRBJ2-5; TRBD2 matches 8 bases. After removal of 0 bases from V and 5 bases from J, the junction contained 6 bases not matched to a gene. Germline CDR1 reads SGHNT; CDR2 reads YYREEE (reference sequence). This CDR3 contains 15 residues. The CDR3 spells CASSLGTSLGETQYF. The CDR3 bases are TGTGCCAGCAGCTTGGGGACTAGCCTCGGGGAGACCCAGTACTTC.

The CDR3 sequence is CASSPDGAGLNTYEQYF. The CDR3 DNA is TGTGCCAGCAGCCCAGACGGGGCGGGACTAAACACCTACGAGCAGTACTTC. The chain couples TRBV4-2 to TRBJ2-7, with 7 bases matching TRBD2. The germline gives CDR1 LGHNA, CDR2 YNFKEQ. V lost 4 bases to trimming and J lost 2 bases; unmatched junction nucleotides: 14. The CDR3 has 17 amino acids.

This chain connects TRBV5-5 to TRBJ2-7; D is perhaps TRBD1 (6 bases). V was clipped by 2 bases and J by 6 bases, with 12 bases between them. The CDR3 has 13 amino acids. Germline CDR1 and CDR2: SGHKS and YYEKEE (reference sequence). CDR3 nucleotides: TGTGCCAGCAGCTTCTCAGGGGCGGGCGAGCAGTACTTC. Amino acid sequence: CASSFSGAGEQYF.

This clone was recorded only once. The V call is TRBV7-9, the J call TRBJ2-5; a possible D gene is TRBD1 (5 bases). CDR3 length: 15 residues. V gave up 4 bases and J gave up 5 bases, with 17 bases separating them. Per the germline V gene, CDR1 is SEHNR and CDR2 is FQNEAQ (reference sequence). The CDR3, as DNA: TGTGCCAGCAGCTCGGGCTCTGGGGCGATGGAGACCCAGTACTTC. This translates into CASSSGSGAMETQYF.

The chain carries TRBV5-1 and TRBJ1-1; D uncertain. The CDR3 is 15 residues long. CDR1 SGHRS and CDR2 YFSETQ come from the germline V gene. V lost 0 bases and J lost 0, with 9 bases in between. CDR3 amino acids: CASSLETGVNTEAFF. CDR3 nucleotide sequence: TGCGCCAGCAGCTTGGAAACGGGTGTGAACACTGAAGCTTTCTTT.

This clone was seen a handful of times. This chain links TRBV7-9 with TRBJ2-2, with 9 bases lining up with TRBD1. J was trimmed by 5 bases and V by 1 base; bases with no gene match: 5. The CDR3 has 16 amino acids. Germline assignment: CDR1 SEHNR and CDR2 FQNEAQ (reference sequence). CDR3 nucleotides: TGTGCCAGCAGCTTAGGGTCCGGGACAGGGACCGGGGAGCTGTTTTTT. It translates to CASSLGSGTGTGELFF.

The CDR3 coding sequence is TGTGCCAGCAGCTTGGGTCTAGCGTTCGACACCGGGGAGCTGTTTTTT. This codes for CASSLGLAFDTGELFF. The V call is TRBV5-8, the J call TRBJ2-2; perhaps TRBD2 as D (6 bases). V was pared by 0 bases and J by 3 bases, with 12 bases between. CDR1 is SGHTS and CDR2 is YDEGEE in the germline V gene. There are 16 residues in the CDR3.

The chain recombines TRBV6-1 with TRBJ1-2; D possibly corresponds to TRBD1 (5 bases). The CDR3 totals 14 residues. CDR1 is MNHNS, CDR2 SASEGT, per germline. Trimming removed 3 bases at V and 4 bases at J, with 12 bases between. CDR3 sequence reads: CASSEGLGSYGYTF. CDR3 in DNA: TGTGCCAGCAGTGAGGGGCTTGGTTCCTATGGCTACACCTTC.

This sequence joins TRBV5-1 and TRBJ2-3; D might be TRBD2 (5 bases). The CDR3 runs 14 residues. V dropped 6 bases and J dropped 0 bases, with 11 bases sitting between them. CDR1 and CDR2 (germline): SGHRS, YFSETQ. CDR3 coding DNA: TGCGCCAGCATGGTTGGCGGGAGCACAGATACGCAGTATTTT. As protein: CASMVGGSTDTQYF.

The sample holds a few counts of this clone. The chain uses TRBV7-9 and TRBJ1-4, with D unclear. This CDR3 is 14 amino acids long. Trimming left V 1 base short and J 0 bases short, with 3 bases between. Germline V lookup: CDR1 SEHNR, CDR2 FQNEAQ (reference sequence). The DNA of the CDR3 is TGTGCCAGCAGCTTAGGGGCAACTAATGAAAAACTGTTTTTT. Its protein is CASSLGATNEKLFF.

CDR3 loop: CASSPRDRGKETQYF. CDR3 coding DNA: TGTGCCAGCAGTCCCCGGGACAGGGGAAAAGAGACCCAGTACTTC. V usage is TRBV11-2 and J usage is TRBJ2-5; 10 nucleotides match TRBD1. The CDR3 is 15 amino acids. The V gene end was trimmed by 6 bases and the J gene end by 3 bases; junction bases not matched to a gene: 7. CDR1 and CDR2 (germline): SGHAT, FQNNGV.

The rearrangement links TRBV11-1 to TRBJ2-7, with unresolved D. Germline V gene sequence: CDR1 SGHAT, CDR2 FQDESV (reference sequence). Trimming left V 2 bases short and J 1 base short, with 9 bases between. This CDR3 is 14 amino acids long. For the CDR3, the DNA is TGTGCCAGCAGCTTATTCGGATCGTCCTACGAGCAGTACTTC. Translating it yields CASSLFGSSYEQYF.